The clone carrying this TCR beta chain occurred a few times. A much larger clone differs by one base, so this may be a read error. TCRdb re-derived calls from the RT-PCR reads in MiXCR, one entry per CDR3 protein. The data contain fewer than 800,000 distinct CDR3 sequences, over 12% of them singletons. V lost 6 bases to trimming and J lost 3 bases, with 9 bases between them. The CDR3 extends over 12 amino acids. From germline, CDR1 is MNHNS and CDR2 SASEGT. The sequence was obtained from a female donor in good health, serving as a healthy control. Sample: memory CD4+ T cells from blood. This chain joins TRBV6-1 and TRBJ2-7, with a tentative D call TRBD1 (5 bases). The chain's CDR3 is CASRRQFYEQYF. CDR3 DNA sequence: TGTGCCAGCAGGAGACAGTTCTACGAGCAGTACTTC.